This T cell receptor (beta chain) was found in a study of human T cells and chemical hapten exposure. Time point meaning: patch test 3, about 24 weeks after DPC sensitization. Treatment meaning: therapeutic diphenylcyclopropenone sensitization with weekly scalp DPC. Extraction of total RNA was performed on unfractionated whole blood. Individual cDNA molecules (in the library) carried attached unique molecular identifiers. Original processing methods: Sequenced samples showed a median of approximately 96,000 TCRs each, with counts running from about 20,000 to 690,000. Each CDR3 protein gets one entry after TCRdb re-called the RACE reads with MiXCR. The V and J calls were determined by TCRdb, not by the authors. This sample has 30,000 to 40,000 distinct CDR3 sequences, with 9.5% found just once. In its sample, this clonotype was seen many times. The germline V and J ends were trimmed by 5 bases and 6 bases, with 17 bases remaining between them. Germline CDR1 reads SNHLY; CDR2 reads FYNNEI. The CDR3 runs to 15 residues.

The J gene is TRBJ2-1, the V gene TRBV2; D may be TRBD1 or TRBD2 (5 bases each). The sequencing here drew on whole blood, taken in connection with sensitization to the hapten diphenylcyclopropenone (DPC). This TCR was recovered from a man aged 45 to 65 with alopecia areata. Some clones in this sample may be carry-over from other donors' samples. DNA for the CDR3: TGTGCCAGCAGTACCGGGACCCTGATCGCCAATGAGCAGTTCTTC. Amino acid sequence: CASSTGTLIANEQFF.